This entry features one T cell receptor (beta chain) sequence. Trimming pared 6 bases from V and 5 bases from J, leaving 14 bases between. The CDR3 extends over 13 amino acids. Germline V CDR1 and CDR2: DFQATT, SNEGSKA (reference sequence). A sample-barcoded 5' primer and a J-beta primer mix were used in a second PCR of roughly 7 to 12 cycles. TCRdb itself ran the 5' RACE reads through MiXCR, one entry per CDR3 protein. The sample holds more than 900,000 distinct CDR3 sequences, 25% to 35% seen once. The sample comes from a study of blood T cells in healthy people across ages. Samples each had at least 5.5 micrograms of total RNA extracted. The sample was also linked to a second study, of T cells of mothers and their children. That work contributes: There were over 8.5 million TCR beta CDR3 reads from each mother and approximately 3 million from each child. Versus unrelated pairs, overlap was slightly higher in related mother-child pairs, without reaching significance.

The sample taken for sequencing was blood. The chain joins TRBV20-1 to TRBJ1-5, with a weak D call TRBD1 (5 bases). The sequence was obtained from a middle-aged woman in good health. This CDR3 reads CSARRDGDQPQHF. CDR3 in DNA: TGCAGTGCCAGGCGGGACGGCGATCAGCCCCAGCATTTT.